This TCR beta chain stems from a study of shared clonotypes between healthy human individuals. The study enrolled healthy HIV-negative adults without recent acute infections or vaccinations as donors. Some clones are missing from TCRdb's copy, which holds only in-frame ones; the method was immunoSEQ multiplex PCR. The table has nearly 1 million clones, 60% to 85% seen once; the top ten hold over 1.3%. Germline V gene data show CDR1 as SGHRS and CDR2 as YFSETQ. The CDR3 totals 16 residues. J gave up 0 bases and V 4 bases, and 7 bases lay outside the gene matches. Source material: memory CD4+ T cells sorted from blood. Subset reported: CD45RA-negative fraction. The clonotype was recovered from a man aged 18-30 years in good health. V and J are TRBV5-1 and TRBJ2-5, with 9 positions matching TRBD2. The CDR3 spells CASSPRTSVYQETQYF. The CDR3, as DNA: TGCGCCAGCAGCCCTAGGACTAGCGTGTACCAAGAGACCCAGTACTTC.